The sequence of this TCR beta chain was determined in a study of CD8 T cells in Susac syndrome. Trimming took 0 bases from V and 0 from J, leaving 5 bases between them. The CDR3 has 14 amino acids. Germline assignment: CDR1 LNHNV and CDR2 YYDKDF (reference sequence). Random hexamers primed reverse transcription of about 0.45 to 1 ug RNA. TCRdb re-analysed the immunoSEQ multiplex PCR reads in MiXCR, keeping a single row per CDR3 protein. This sample yields roughly 110,000 distinct CDR3 sequences, of which approximately 94% are seen a single time; 0.4% to 0.5% belongs to the top ten. The gene calls are TRBV15 and TRBJ1-1; D unresolved. The TCR was taken from a human donor with Susac syndrome. The material sequenced was CD8+ T cells from PBMCs. CDR3 region: CATSRELMNTEAFF. As DNA, the CDR3 is TGTGCCACCAGCAGAGAGCTGATGAACACTGAAGCTTTCTTT.